This is a list of T cell receptor beta chains from one sample in a study of T-cell memory formation after mild COVID-19. TCRdb independently ran MiXCR on the 5' RACE reads; one entry per CDR3 protein. The profile shows fewer than 400,000 distinct CDR3 sequences, 10% to 15% of them singletons. Sequenced material: PBMCs or a T cell subset sorted from them (not recorded which). Source of these receptors: a man aged 18 to 35 who had mild COVID-19 (a few samples of this study predate the infection). Cell type and time point are not known. Each CDR3 is given with its conserved first and last residue. Fields, in order: V gene, J gene, D gene, clone size, CDR3 DNA, CDR3 protein. D genes are given only for firm matches. For some rows the clone size is stated as once, few or many, or as a class when expanded; others skip it.

TRBV4-1,TRBJ1-4,NA,many,TGCGCCAGCAGCCCCCTTGGGGGGAATGAAAAACTGTTTTTT,CASSPLGGNEKLFF
TRBV12-3/TRBV12-4,TRBJ2-1,TRBD1,few,TGTGCCAGCAGTGCTGCGGACAGGGGACGGGTTGAGCAGTTCTTC,CASSAADRGRVEQFF
TRBV27,TRBJ2-2,NA,NA,TGTGCCAGCACCCTAGGGGCAGGGGCCACCGGGGAGCTGTTTTTT,CASTLGAGATGELFF
TRBV4-1,TRBJ2-1,NA,few,TGCGCCAGCAGCCAAGGCAAAAACTCCAATGAGCAGTTCTTC,CASSQGKNSNEQFF
TRBV11-2,TRBJ2-1,NA,few,TGTGCCAGCAGCTCCCTGACCGACTCAAGCTCCTACAATGAGCAGTTCTTC,CASSSLTDSSSYNEQFF
TRBV12-5,TRBJ2-7,NA,NA,TGTGCTAGTGGTTTGGTAGGGCGGTTAGCGGCCGTCGAGCAGTACTTC,CASGLVGRLAAVEQYF
TRBV20-1,TRBJ1-4,NA,NA,TGCAGTGCCAGTAACCCTGGGCCTGAAAAACTGTTTTTT,CSASNPGPEKLFF
TRBV7-9,TRBJ2-2,TRBD2,few,TGTGCCAGCAGCTCAGCGGGGGGGTACACCGGGGAGCTGTTTTTT,CASSSAGGYTGELFF
TRBV5-1,TRBJ2-2,TRBD1,few,TGCGCCAGCAGCTTGCGGACAGGGTCTCCCGGGGAGCTGTTTTTT,CASSLRTGSPGELFF
TRBV6-5,TRBJ2-5,NA,NA,TGTGCCAGCAGACACCAAGAGACCCAGTACTTC,CASRHQETQYF
TRBV14,TRBJ2-1,TRBD2,few,TGTGCCAGCAGACCCGCTAGCGGGGGGGCCCGGAATGAGCAGTTCTTC,CASRPASGGARNEQFF
TRBV5-1,TRBJ2-6,NA,NA,TGCGCCAGCAGCTTGGCCGGGGGAGGCGGCTATGGGGCCAACGTCCTGACTTTC,CASSLAGGGGYGANVLTF
TRBV7-3,TRBJ2-1,TRBD1,NA,TGTGCCAGCAGCTTGACAGGGGGCCCCACAGATGAGCAGTTCTTC,CASSLTGGPTDEQFF
TRBV29-1,TRBJ2-3,NA,NA,TGCAGCGTTGATTCAGCAACAGATACGCAGTATTTT,CSVDSATDTQYF
TRBV20-1,TRBJ1-6,NA,NA,TGCAGTGCTGGGCCTCGTCTCCATCCCCTCCACTTT,CSAGPRLHPLHF
TRBV19,TRBJ2-7,NA,NA,TGTGCCAGTAGTGCTGGGACGACCTCTGGGCAGTACTTC,CASSAGTTSGQYF
TRBV4-3,TRBJ2-3,NA,NA,TGCGCCAGCAGCCAACCGGGGACTAGCACAGATACGCAGTATTTT,CASSQPGTSTDTQYF
TRBV6-5,TRBJ2-5,NA,few,TGTGCCAGCCAAACAGCGGAGTACCAAGAGACCCAGTACTTC,CASQTAEYQETQYF
TRBV24-1,TRBJ1-2,NA,NA,TGTGCCAGCCCGGCCGCTTGCAGGGTATATGGCTACACCTTC,CASPAACRVYGYTF
TRBV4-3,TRBJ2-2,TRBD2,NA,TGCGCCAGCAGCCCAGGGACTAGCGGGGGGGCAGGGGAGCTGTTTTTT,CASSPGTSGGAGELFF
TRBV3-1,TRBJ2-4,NA,NA,TGTGCCAGCAGCCATTTGGGGGCCAAAAACATTCAGTACTTC,CASSHLGAKNIQYF
TRBV20-1,TRBJ1-4,TRBD1,NA,TGCAGTGTTCCGAGGGGACAGGGAAATGAAAAACTGTTTTTT,CSVPRGQGNEKLFF
TRBV12-3/TRBV12-4,TRBJ2-7,NA,NA,TGTGCCAGCAGGACACAGGGAATAGAATACGAGCAGTACTTC,CASRTQGIEYEQYF
TRBV5-1,TRBJ1-4,TRBD1,NA,TGCGCCAGCAGCGATAGGACAGGGAGTAATGAAAAACTGTTTTTT,CASSDRTGSNEKLFF